The sample holds a few counts of the clone carrying this TCR beta chain. This specimen belongs to a study of OX40 agonist ivuxolimab in advanced cancers. Libraries were prepared by immunoSEQ multiplex PCR; TCRdb keeps only in-frame clonotypes and omits some of them. The table lists 54,000 or so clones, approximately 84% of them singletons. CDR3 size: 16 residues. The germline gives CDR1 SGHAT, CDR2 FQNNGV. The V and J ends lost 2 bases and 6 bases respectively, with 19 bases between them. The source is an adult with an advanced solid tumor such as melanoma, head and neck, liver or kidney cancer. The input for sequencing was CD4+ or CD8+ T cells sorted from blood, taken in a trial of the OX40 agonist ivuxolimab. J is TRBJ1-1 and V is TRBV11-2, with D perhaps matching TRBD1 (5 bases). DNA for the CDR3: TGTGCCAGCAGCTTAAGTCCCGGGAAACCGGGGGCTGAAGCTTTCTTT. The encoded protein is CASSLSPGKPGAEAFF. The full variable domain, rest sourced from reference TRBV11-2 and TRBJ1-1, is EAGVAQSPRYKIIEKRQSVAFWCNPISGHATLYWYQQILGQGPKLLIQFQNNGVVDDSQLPKDRFSAERLKGVDSTLKIQPAKLEDSAVYLCASSLSPGKPGAEAFFGQGTRLTVV.